This T cell receptor beta chain came from a study of T cells in Graves' hyperthyroidism and ophthalmopathy (dated by TCRdb to the late 2010s). For the study in its entirety: To identify TCR V-J signatures that set the groups apart, the researchers used a discovery cohort of 95 to 100 patients, made up of some 41 with Graves' ophthalmopathy and some 58 with stable Graves' hyperthyroidism. Whether ophthalmopathy could be predicted prospectively was tested in an independent validation cohort made up of 18 hyperthyroidism patients plus 17 patients who later progressed to ophthalmopathy. The approximately 100 discovery patients were randomly divided into training and test sets at a 7:3 ratio. The study also compared thyroid tissue and blood T-cell repertoires from 6 or 7 Graves' hyperthyroidism patients. After blood sampling, hyperthyroidism patients were treated with methimazole at a starting dose of 30 mg daily, and ophthalmopathy patients were treated with high-dose intravenous methylprednisolone. According to the paper, TCR Vbeta CDR3 sequencing was carried out on about 140 peripheral blood samples, which came from 40 to 45 ophthalmopathy, around 75 hyperthyroidism and approximately 17 progressor patients.

Summary of the overall study and its limitations: In validation, the model predicted progression to ophthalmopathy with approximately 70% sensitivity and approximately 72% specificity, a median of about six months before onset. In cross-validation, a model built on a 13 V-J signature told ophthalmopathy apart from stable hyperthyroidism with 85% to 90% sensitivity and approximately 81% specificity, and in testing the same model reached 80%/75%. Blood samples also contained most of the expanded thyroid clonotypes (frequency above 0.001), which suggests that blood repertoires may reflect thyroid immune responses. No statistical method was used to fix the sample size in advance, and group allocation was not hidden from the investigators.

A patient counted as having stable Graves' hyperthyroidism if no progression to ophthalmopathy occurred over 18 months of follow-up. Hyperthyroidism patients were aged 18 to 65 years and newly diagnosed, with disease duration of less than 2 months. Patients with uncontrolled infections, other autoimmune diseases, pregnancy or lactation were excluded. Diagnoses were established on the basis of clinical symptoms, serum thyroxine and TRAb, thyroid ultrasound, and orbital computed tomography. Total RNA was extracted using Trizol reagent, and RNA quality was assessed on an Agilent 2100 Bioanalyzer. CDR1 and CDR2 are read off the germline V gene (reference sequence) as SEHNR and FQNEAQ. Inclusive of the bounding cysteine and phenylalanine, the CDR3 is 19 residues long. Only the CDR3 portion is preserved as DNA: 57 bases, with reading frame beginning at the first base. Concerning this clonotype: Its target antigen remains unknown. The junction departs from germline at one end; a sequencing error may be responsible.

TCR beta CDR3 regions were amplified from RNA transcripts. The TCR CDR3 was subjected to a first round of RT-PCR using the HTBI primer set and the Qiagen OneStep RT-PCR kit. Libraries were constructed in a second round of multiplex PCR, after which size selection and purification were carried out. Sequencing of the libraries was done on an Illumina HiSeq2000 using paired-end 100 bp reads. The study's processing was this. SOAPnuke was used to process the raw data, throwing out any read that contained adapters or uncalled bases, had a mean Phred below 15, or lacked an exact constant-primer or identifier match. High-quality paired reads were merged using COPE v1.2.5, and each unique nucleotide sequence was defined as a clonotype. Clonotypes were aligned to IMGT TRBV, TRBD and TRBJ reference segments using MiTCR v1.1. The analysis included only V-J combinations with a frequency above 0.0001, which together covered 99% to 99.2% of the repertoires. The TCS score was defined as F50 (clonal expansion) divided by E x V (chaos), with BLOSUM62-based TCRdist calculated between CDR3 peptides within each V-J. Welch's t-statistics and random forest reduced some 510 V-J features to 10 to 15, which were used in a naive Bayes classifier (R e1071). Thyroid-blood repertoire similarity was quantified with the Morisita-Horn index. TCRdb reprocessed the public reads (quality trimming at Q25 with fastp, clone calling with MiXCR) and kept in-frame beta chains. Each CDR3 protein gets just one entry, which takes the most common genes and DNA from the rows behind it. These V and J calls originate from TCRdb's pipeline instead of the authors' own analysis. The table for this sample lists 610,000 or so distinct CDR3 sequences; about 45% of them were counted only once. Roughly 8.2% of the sample rests with the top ten.

The chain joins TRBV7-9 to TRBJ1-2, with the D gene call left open. The TCR originated in a woman aged 18-30 years with Graves' hyperthyroidism. Sequenced input: peripheral blood or thyroid tissue (not recorded which). For the CDR3, the sequence is CACSSSRGVESRGPYGYTF. The bases are TGTGCCTGCAGCTCCTCGCGGGGAGTTGAGTCCCGAGGCCCTTATGGCTACACCTTC.